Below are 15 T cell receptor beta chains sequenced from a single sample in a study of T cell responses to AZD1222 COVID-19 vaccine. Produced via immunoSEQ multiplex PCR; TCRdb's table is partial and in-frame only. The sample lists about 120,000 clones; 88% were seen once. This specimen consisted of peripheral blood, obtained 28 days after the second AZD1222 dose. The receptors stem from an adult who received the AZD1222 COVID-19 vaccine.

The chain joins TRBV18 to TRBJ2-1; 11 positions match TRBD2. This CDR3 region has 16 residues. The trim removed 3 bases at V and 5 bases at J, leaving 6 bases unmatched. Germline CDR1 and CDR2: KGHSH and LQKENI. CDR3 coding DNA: TGTGCCAGCTCACCTCTACTAGCGGGGGACCACAATGAGCAGTTCTTC. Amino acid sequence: CASSPLLAGDHNEQFF.

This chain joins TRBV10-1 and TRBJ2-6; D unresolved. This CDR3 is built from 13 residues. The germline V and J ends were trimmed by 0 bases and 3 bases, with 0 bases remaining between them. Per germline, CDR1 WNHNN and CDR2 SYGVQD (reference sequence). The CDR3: CASSESGANVLTF. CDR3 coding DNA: TGCGCCAGCAGTGAGTCTGGGGCCAACGTCCTGACTTTC.

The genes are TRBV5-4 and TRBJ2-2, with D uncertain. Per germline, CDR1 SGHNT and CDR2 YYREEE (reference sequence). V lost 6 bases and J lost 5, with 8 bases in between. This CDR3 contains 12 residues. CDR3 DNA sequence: TGTGCCAGCAATTCTTATACCGGGGAGCTGTTTTTT. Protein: CASNSYTGELFF.

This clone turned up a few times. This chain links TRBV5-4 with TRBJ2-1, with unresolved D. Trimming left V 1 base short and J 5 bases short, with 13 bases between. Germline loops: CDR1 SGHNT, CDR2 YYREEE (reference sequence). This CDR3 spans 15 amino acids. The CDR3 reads CASSLISGVHNEQFF. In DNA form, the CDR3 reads TGTGCCAGCAGCTTGATTTCTGGGGTCCACAATGAGCAGTTCTTC.

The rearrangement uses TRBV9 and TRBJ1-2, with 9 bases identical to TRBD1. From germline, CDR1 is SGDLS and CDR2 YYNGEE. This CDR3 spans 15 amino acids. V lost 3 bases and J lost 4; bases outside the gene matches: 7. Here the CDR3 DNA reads TGTGCCAGCAGCGGGACAGGGGCCGGCTCCTATGGCTACACCTTC. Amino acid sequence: CASSGTGAGSYGYTF.

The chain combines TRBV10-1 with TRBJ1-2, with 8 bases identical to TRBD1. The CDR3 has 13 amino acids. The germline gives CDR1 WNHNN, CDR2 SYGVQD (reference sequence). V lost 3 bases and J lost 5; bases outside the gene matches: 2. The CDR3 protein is CASSEGQGYGYTF. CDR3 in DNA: TGCGCCAGCAGTGAAGGACAGGGTTATGGCTACACCTTC.

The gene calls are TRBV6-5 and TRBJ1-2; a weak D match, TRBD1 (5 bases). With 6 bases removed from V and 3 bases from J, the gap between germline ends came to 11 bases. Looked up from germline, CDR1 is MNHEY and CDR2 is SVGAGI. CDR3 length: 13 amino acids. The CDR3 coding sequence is TGTGCCAGCAGCTTAACGACAGACTATGGCTACACCTTC. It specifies CASSLTTDYGYTF.

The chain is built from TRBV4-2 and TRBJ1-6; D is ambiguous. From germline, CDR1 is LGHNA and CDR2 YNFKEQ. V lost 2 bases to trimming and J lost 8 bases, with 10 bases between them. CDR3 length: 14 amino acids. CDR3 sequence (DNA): TGTGCCAGCAGCCAAAAAGCCGGGGATTCACCCCTCCACTTT. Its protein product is CASSQKAGDSPLHF.

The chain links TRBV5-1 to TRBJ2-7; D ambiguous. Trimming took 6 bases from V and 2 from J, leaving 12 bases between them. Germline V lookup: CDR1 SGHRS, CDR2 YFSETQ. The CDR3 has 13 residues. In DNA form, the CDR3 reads TGCGCCAGCAACGACGACACCACCTACGAGCAGTACTTC. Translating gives CASNDDTTYEQYF.

In DNA, the CDR3 is TGTGCCAGCAGCCCGGGGGGAAACACCATATATTTT. This encodes CASSPGGNTIYF. This chain uses TRBV7-3 with TRBJ1-3; D gene unclear. The CDR3 is 12 amino acids. Per the germline V gene, CDR1 is SGHTA and CDR2 is FQGTGA. Trimming cost V 5 bases and J 4 bases, with 6 bases left between them. Full variable domain (missing parts from reference TRBV7-3 and TRBJ1-3): GAGVSQTPSNKVTEKGKYVELRCDPISGHTALYWYRQSLGQGPEFLIYFQGTGAADDSGLPNDRFFAVRPEGSVSTLKIQRTERGDSAVYLCASSPGGNTIYFGEGSWLTVV.

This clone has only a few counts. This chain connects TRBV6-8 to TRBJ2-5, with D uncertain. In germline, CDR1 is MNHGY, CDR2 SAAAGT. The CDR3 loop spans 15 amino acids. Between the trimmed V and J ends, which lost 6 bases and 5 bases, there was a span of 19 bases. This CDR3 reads CASRRLPPGPETQYF. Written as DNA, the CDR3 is TGTGCCAGCAGACGGTTGCCGCCCGGACCGGAGACCCAGTACTTC.

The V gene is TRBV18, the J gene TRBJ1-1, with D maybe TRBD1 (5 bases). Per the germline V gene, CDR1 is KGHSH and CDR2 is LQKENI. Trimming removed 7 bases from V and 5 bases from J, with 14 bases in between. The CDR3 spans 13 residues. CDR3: CASLTTGGTEAFF. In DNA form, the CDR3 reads TGTGCCAGCTTGACGACGGGGGGAACTGAAGCTTTCTTT. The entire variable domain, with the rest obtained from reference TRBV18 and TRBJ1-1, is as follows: NAGVMQNPRHLVRRRGQEARLRCSPMKGHSHVYWYRQLPEEGLKFMVYLQKENIIDESGMPKERFSAEFPKEGPSILRIQQVVRGDSAAYFCASLTTGGTEAFFGQGTRLTVV.

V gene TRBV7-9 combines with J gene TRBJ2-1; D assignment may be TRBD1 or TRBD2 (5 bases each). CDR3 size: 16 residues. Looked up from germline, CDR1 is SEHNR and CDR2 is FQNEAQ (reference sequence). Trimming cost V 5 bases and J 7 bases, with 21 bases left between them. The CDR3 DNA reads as TGTGCCAGCAGCACAGAGGGAGCAGGGAGAGCAAATGAGCAGTTCTTC. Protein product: CASSTEGAGRANEQFF.

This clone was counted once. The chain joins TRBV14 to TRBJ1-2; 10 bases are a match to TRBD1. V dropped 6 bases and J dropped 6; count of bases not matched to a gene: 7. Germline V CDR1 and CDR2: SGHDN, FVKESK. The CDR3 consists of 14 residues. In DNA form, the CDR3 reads TGTGCCAGCAGACCAGACAGGGGGCAACATGGCTACACCTTC. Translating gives CASRPDRGQHGYTF.

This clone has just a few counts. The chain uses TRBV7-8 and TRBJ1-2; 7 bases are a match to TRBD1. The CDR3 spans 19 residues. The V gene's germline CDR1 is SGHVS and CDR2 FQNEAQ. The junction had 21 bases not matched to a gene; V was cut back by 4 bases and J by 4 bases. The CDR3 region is CASSSIIDRVVRTGYGYTF. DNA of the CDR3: TGTGCCAGCAGCTCGATAATTGACAGGGTGGTGCGCACGGGCTATGGCTACACCTTC.